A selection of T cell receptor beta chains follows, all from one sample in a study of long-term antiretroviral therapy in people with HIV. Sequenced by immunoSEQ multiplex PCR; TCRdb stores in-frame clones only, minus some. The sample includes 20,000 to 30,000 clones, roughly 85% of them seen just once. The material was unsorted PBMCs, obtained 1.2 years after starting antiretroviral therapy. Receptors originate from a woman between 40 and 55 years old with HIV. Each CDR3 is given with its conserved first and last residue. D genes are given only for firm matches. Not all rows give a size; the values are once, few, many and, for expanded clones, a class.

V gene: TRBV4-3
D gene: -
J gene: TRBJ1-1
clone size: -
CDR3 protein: CASSQGGGRNTEAFF
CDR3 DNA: TGCGCCAGCAGCCAAGGCGGTGGCAGGAACACTGAAGCTTTCTTT

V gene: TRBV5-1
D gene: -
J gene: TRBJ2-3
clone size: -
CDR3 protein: CASSLAGDTQYF
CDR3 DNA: TGCGCCAGCAGCTTGGCAGGAGATACGCAGTATTTT

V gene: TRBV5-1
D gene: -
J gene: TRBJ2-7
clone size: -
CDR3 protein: CASSLTGTWGYEQYF
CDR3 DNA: TGCGCCAGCAGTTTGACCGGGACCTGGGGATACGAGCAGTACTTC

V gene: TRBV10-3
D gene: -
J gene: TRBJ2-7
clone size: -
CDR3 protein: CAISDRAYEQYF
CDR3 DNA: TGTGCCATCAGTGACAGGGCCTACGAGCAGTACTTC

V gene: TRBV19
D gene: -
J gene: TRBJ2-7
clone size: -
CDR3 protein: CASSIGPFLEQYF
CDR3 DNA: TGTGCCAGTAGTATAGGCCCATTTCTCGAGCAGTACTTC

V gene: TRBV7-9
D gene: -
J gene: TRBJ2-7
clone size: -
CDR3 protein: CASSSTQTDSLSYEQYF
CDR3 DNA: TGTGCCAGCAGCTCTACTCAAACAGATTCCCTCTCCTACGAGCAGTACTTC

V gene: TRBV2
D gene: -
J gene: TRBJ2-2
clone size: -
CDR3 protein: CASTQGLGTGELFF
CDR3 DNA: TGTGCCAGCACGCAGGGTTTGGGCACCGGGGAGCTGTTTTTT

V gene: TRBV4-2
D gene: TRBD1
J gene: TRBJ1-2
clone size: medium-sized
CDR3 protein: CASSQTGSGYTF
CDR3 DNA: TGTGCCAGCAGCCAGACAGGGAGCGGCTACACCTTC

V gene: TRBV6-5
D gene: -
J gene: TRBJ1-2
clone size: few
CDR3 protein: CASSYSGEGYTF
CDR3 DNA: TGTGCCAGCAGTTACTCTGGTGAGGGCTACACCTTC

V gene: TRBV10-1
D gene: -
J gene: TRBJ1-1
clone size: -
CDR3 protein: CASSEQVSTEAFF
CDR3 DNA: TGCGCCAGCAGTGAGCAGGTGAGCACTGAAGCTTTCTTT

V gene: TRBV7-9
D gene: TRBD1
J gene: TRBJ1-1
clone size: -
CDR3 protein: CASSQGQSEAFF
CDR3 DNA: TGTGCCAGCAGCCAGGGACAGTCTGAAGCTTTCTTT

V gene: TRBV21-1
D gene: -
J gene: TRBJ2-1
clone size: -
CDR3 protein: CASSKAGTGGEGVYNEQFF
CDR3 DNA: TGTGCCAGCAGCAAAGCTGGGACAGGGGGCGAAGGAGTTTACAATGAGCAGTTCTTC

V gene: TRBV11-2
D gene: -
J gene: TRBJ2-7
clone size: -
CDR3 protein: CASSLDLTPYEQYF
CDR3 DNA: TGTGCCAGCAGCTTAGATCTAACCCCATACGAGCAGTACTTC

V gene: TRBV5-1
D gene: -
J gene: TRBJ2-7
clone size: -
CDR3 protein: CASSLVGSNYEQYF
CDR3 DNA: TGCGCCAGCAGCTTGGTGGGCTCGAATTACGAGCAGTACTTC

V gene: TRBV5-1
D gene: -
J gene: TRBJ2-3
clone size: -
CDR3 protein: CASSFSRGQSTDTQYF
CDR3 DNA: TGCGCCAGCAGCTTCTCTAGGGGCCAAAGCACAGATACGCAGTATTTT

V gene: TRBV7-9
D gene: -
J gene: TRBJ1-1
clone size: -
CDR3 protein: CASSFGNTEAFF
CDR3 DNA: TGTGCCAGCAGCTTCGGGAACACTGAAGCTTTCTTT

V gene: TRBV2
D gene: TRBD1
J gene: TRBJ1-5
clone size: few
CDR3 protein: CASGDGQVSTWNQPQHF
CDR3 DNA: TGTGCCAGCGGGGACGGACAGGTTTCAACGTGGAATCAGCCCCAGCATTTT

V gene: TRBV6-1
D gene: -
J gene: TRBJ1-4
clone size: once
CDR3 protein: CASSVGSVGEKLFF
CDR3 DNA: TGTGCCAGCAGTGTAGGGTCTGTAGGTGAAAAACTGTTTTTT

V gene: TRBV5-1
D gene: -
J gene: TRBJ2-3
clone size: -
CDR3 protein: CASSFLSGSTDTQYF
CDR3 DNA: TGCGCCAGCAGCTTTTTAAGCGGAAGCACAGATACGCAGTATTTT

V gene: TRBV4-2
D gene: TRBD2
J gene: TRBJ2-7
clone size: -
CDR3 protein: CASSQSVSGGTYEQYF
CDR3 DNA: TGTGCCAGCAGCCAGTCCGTGAGCGGGGGGACCTACGAGCAGTACTTC

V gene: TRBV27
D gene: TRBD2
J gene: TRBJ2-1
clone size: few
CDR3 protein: CASSLTSGPYNEQFF
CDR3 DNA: TGTGCCAGCAGCCTAACTAGCGGACCCTACAATGAGCAGTTCTTC

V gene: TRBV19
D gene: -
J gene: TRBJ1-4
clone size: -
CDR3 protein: CASRIHHTNEKLFF
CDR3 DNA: TGTGCCAGTAGAATACATCATACTAATGAAAAACTGTTTTTT

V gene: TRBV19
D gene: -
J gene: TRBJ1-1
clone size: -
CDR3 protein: CATRGRNTEAFF
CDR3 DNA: TGTGCCACCCGCGGCAGAAACACTGAAGCTTTCTTT

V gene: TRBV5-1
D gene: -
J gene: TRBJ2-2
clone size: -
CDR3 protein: CASSPGNVGELFF
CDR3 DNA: TGCGCCAGCAGCCCCGGGAATGTCGGGGAGCTGTTTTTT

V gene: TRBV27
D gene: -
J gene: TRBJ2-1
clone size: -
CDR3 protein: CASSFGLNNEQFF
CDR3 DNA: TGTGCCAGCAGTTTTGGCCTGAACAATGAGCAGTTCTTC

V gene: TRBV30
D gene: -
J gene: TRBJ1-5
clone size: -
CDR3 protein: CAWSTEYSNQPQHF
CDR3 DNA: TGTGCCTGGAGTACAGAATATAGCAATCAGCCCCAGCATTTT

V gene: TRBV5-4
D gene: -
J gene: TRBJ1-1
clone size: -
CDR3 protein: CASSSRGGMNTEAFF
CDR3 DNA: TGTGCCAGCAGCTCACGTGGGGGAATGAACACTGAAGCTTTCTTT

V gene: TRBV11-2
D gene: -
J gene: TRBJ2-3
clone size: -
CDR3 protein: CASSLATEPGSGTDTQYF
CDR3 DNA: TGTGCCAGCAGCTTAGCCACGGAGCCAGGGTCGGGCACAGATACGCAGTATTTT

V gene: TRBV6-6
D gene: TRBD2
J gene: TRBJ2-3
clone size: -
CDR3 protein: CASSTRLAGGGTQYF
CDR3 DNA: TGTGCCAGCAGTACAAGACTAGCGGGGGGTGGTACGCAGTATTTT

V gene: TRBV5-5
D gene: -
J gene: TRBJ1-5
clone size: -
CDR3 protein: CASSPGPSQPQHF
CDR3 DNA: TGTGCCAGCAGCCCGGGTCCTTCTCAGCCCCAGCATTTT

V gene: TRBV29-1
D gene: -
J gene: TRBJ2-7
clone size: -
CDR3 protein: CSVDQGRSYEQYF
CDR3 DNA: TGCAGCGTTGACCAGGGTCGATCCTACGAGCAGTACTTC

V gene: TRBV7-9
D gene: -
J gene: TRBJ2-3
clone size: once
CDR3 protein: CASSFRVSTDTQYF
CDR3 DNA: TGTGCCAGCAGCTTCAGGGTTAGCACAGATACGCAGTATTTT

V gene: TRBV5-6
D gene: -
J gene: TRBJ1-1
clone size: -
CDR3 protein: CASSSSLNTEAFF
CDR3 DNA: TGTGCCAGCAGCTCTTCACTGAACACTGAAGCTTTCTTT

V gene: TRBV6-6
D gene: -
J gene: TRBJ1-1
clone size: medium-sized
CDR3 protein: CASSYSPGPMNTEAFF
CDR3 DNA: TGTGCCAGCAGTTACTCGCCGGGGCCCATGAACACTGAAGCTTTCTTT

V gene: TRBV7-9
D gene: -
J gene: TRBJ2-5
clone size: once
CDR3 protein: CASRPDGGKETQYF
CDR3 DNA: TGTGCCAGCAGGCCGGACGGTGGAAAAGAGACCCAGTACTTC

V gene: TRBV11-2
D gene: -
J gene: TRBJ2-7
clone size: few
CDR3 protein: CASSFSPSYEQYF
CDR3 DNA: TGTGCCAGCAGCTTCTCACCCTCATACGAGCAGTACTTC

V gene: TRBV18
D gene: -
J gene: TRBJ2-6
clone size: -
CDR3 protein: CAQLGSGANVLTF
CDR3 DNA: TGTGCCCAGCTCGGGTCTGGGGCCAACGTCCTGACTTTC

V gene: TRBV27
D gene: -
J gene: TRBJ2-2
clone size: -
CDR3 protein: CASSLQGFGELFF
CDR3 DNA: TGTGCCAGCAGTTTACAGGGGTTCGGGGAGCTGTTTTTT

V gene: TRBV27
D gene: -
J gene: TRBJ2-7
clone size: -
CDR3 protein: CASSFKALVGGSYEQYF
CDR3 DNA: TGTGCCAGCAGTTTCAAGGCACTAGTTGGGGGGTCCTACGAGCAGTACTTC

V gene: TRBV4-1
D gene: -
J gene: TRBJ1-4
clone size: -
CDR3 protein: CASSLEDGLGEKLFF
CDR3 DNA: TGCGCCAGCAGCCTAGAGGACGGGCTGGGCGAAAAACTGTTTTTT

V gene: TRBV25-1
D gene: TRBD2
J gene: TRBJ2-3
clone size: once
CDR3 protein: CASSERTSGGADTQYF
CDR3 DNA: TGTGCCAGCAGTGAACGGACTAGCGGGGGGGCAGATACGCAGTATTTT

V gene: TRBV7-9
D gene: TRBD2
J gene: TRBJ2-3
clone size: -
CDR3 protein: CASSSGLAGADTQYF
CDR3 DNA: TGTGCCAGCAGCTCGGGACTAGCGGGAGCAGATACGCAGTATTTT

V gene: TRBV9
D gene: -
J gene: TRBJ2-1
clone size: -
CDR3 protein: CASSVADRYEQFF
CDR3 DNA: TGTGCCAGCAGCGTAGCTGACAGGTATGAGCAGTTCTTC

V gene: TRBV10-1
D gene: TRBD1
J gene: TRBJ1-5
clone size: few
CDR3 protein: CASSEDRTGKSSNQPQHF
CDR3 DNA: TGCGCCAGCAGTGAGGACAGGACAGGGAAATCTAGCAATCAGCCCCAGCATTTT

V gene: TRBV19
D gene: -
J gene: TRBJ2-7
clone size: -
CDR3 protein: CASSYDRTYEQYF
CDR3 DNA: TGTGCCAGTAGTTATGACAGGACCTACGAGCAGTACTTC

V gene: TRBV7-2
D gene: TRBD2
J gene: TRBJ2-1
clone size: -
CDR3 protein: CASSGGTSGRSYNEQFF
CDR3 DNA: TGTGCCAGCAGCGGTGGGACTAGCGGGAGGTCCTACAATGAGCAGTTCTTC

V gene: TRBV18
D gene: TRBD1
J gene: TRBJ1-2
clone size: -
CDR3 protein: CASSPIFGQDLKGYTF
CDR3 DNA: TGTGCCAGCTCACCTATCTTCGGACAGGACCTAAAAGGCTACACCTTC

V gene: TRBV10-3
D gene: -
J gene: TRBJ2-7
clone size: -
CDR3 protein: CAISDRGEGLYEQYF
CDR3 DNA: TGTGCCATCAGTGATAGAGGGGAAGGACTCTACGAGCAGTACTTC

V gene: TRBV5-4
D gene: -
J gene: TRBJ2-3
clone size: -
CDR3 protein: CASSLGQLVTDTQYF
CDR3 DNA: TGTGCCAGCAGCTTGGGACAGCTCGTCACAGATACGCAGTATTTT

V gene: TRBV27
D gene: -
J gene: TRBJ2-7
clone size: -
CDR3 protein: CASSYLVGYEQYF
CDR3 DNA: TGTGCCAGCAGTTACCTAGTCGGCTACGAGCAGTACTTC

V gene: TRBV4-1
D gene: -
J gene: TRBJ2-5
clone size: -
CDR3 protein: CASSPLRDVILFQETQYF
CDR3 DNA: TGCGCCAGCAGCCCACTCCGGGACGTAATATTATTCCAAGAGACCCAGTACTTC

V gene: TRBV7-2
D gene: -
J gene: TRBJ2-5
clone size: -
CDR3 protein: CASSLDTDEETQYF
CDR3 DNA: TGTGCCAGCAGCCTAGATACCGACGAGGAGACCCAGTACTTC

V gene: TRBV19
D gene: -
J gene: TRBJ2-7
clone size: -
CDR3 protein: CASSIGLTSYEQYF
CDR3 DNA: TGTGCCAGTAGTATCGGGCTGACCTCCTACGAGCAGTACTTC

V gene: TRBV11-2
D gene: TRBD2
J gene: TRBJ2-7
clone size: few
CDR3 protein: CASSPLGPGLAGPYEQYF
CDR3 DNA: TGTGCCAGCAGCCCCTTGGGTCCGGGACTAGCGGGTCCCTACGAGCAGTACTTC

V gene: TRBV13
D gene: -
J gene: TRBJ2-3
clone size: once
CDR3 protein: CASSRGPTDTQYF
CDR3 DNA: TGTGCCAGCAGCCGAGGGCCGACAGATACGCAGTATTTT